These 3 T cell receptor beta chains were sequenced from one sample in a study of Ad26.COV2.S vaccination and SARS-CoV-2 variants. Treatment defined: about 20 received Ad26.COV2.S at low or high dose, single or two shots; roughly five received placebo; per-sample allocation not given. Samples analyzed were those drawn on day 63 after the first vaccine or placebo injection. The method was immunoSEQ multiplex PCR; TCRdb's version includes in-frame clones alone and lacks a portion of them. The data hold over 400,000 clones, with 85% to 90% observed a single time. The specimen was peripheral blood, collected in a trial of Ad26.COV2.S vaccine versus placebo. These receptor sequences come from a person aged 18-65 years who received the Ad26.COV2.S COVID-19 vaccine or a placebo.

This rearrangement joins TRBV5-1 to TRBJ2-2, with unresolved D. The V gene's germline CDR1 is SGHRS and CDR2 YFSETQ. V was shortened by 3 bases and J by 4 bases, with 10 bases between the two germline ends. The CDR3 spans 14 residues. The CDR3 spells CASSYPSSTGELFF. CDR3 DNA: TGCGCCAGCAGCTACCCTTCCTCCACCGGGGAGCTGTTTTTT.

This chain uses TRBV7-7 with TRBJ2-1, with 7 bases fitting TRBD1. V gave up 5 bases and J gave up 4 bases; unmatched junction bases: 8. This CDR3 comprises 15 residues. In germline, CDR1 is SSHAT, CDR2 FNYEAQ (reference sequence). The CDR3 loop is CASSARQGRYNEQFF. In nucleotides, the CDR3 is TGTGCCAGCAGCGCACGACAGGGTAGATACAATGAGCAGTTCTTC.

This sequence joins TRBV6-5 and TRBJ1-2; the D is unclear. The CDR3 is made up of 15 amino acids. Germline values: CDR1 MNHEY, CDR2 SVGAGI. V was pared by 8 bases and J by 4 bases, with 20 bases between. CDR3 in DNA: TGTGCCAGCTCCCGGTCGGCCTTACCGACCTATGGCTACACCTTC. The encoded protein is CASSRSALPTYGYTF.